This T cell receptor (beta chain) derives from a study of blood T cell repertoires in COVID-19. Turning to the study itself: Acute and convalescent COVID-19 samples came from the United States, Italy and Spain.

Cohort 3 donors were reported recovered after two negative PCRs, clearance, or symptom resolution. The CDR3 sequence is 15 residues long. CDR1 is MGHRA, CDR2 YSYEKL, per germline. V gave up 0 bases and J gave up 4 bases, with 10 bases separating them. TCRdb keeps only in-frame clones here, not all; method: immunoSEQ multiplex PCR. Counted here are around 170,000 clones, about 90% occurring once; the ten biggest clones make up 7% to 7.5%. The receptor was isolated from a woman aged 50 to 65 who had recovered from COVID-19. Sequenced material: PBMCs or T cells enriched from blood (not recorded which). This chain uses TRBV4-1 with TRBJ1-3, with D possibly being TRBD1 (6 bases). The CDR3 region has the DNA TGCGCCAGCAGCCAAGAGGTGGACAGCGGAAACACCATATATTTT. This encodes CASSQEVDSGNTIYF.